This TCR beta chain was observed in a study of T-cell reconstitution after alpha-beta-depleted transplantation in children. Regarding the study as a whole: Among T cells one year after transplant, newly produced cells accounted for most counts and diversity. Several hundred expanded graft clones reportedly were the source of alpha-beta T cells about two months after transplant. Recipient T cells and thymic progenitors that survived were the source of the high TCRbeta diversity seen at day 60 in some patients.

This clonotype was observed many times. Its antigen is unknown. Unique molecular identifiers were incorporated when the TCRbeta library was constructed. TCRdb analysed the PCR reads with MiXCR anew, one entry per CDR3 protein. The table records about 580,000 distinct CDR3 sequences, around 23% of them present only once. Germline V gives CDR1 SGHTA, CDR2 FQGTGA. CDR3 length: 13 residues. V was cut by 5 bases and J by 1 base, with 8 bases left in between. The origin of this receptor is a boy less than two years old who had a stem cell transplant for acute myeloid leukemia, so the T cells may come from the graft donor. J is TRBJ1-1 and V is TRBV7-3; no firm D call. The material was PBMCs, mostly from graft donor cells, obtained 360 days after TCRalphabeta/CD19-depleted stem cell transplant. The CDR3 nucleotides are TGTGCCAGCAGCGAAGACGGGAACACTGAAGCTTTCTTT. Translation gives CASSEDGNTEAFF.